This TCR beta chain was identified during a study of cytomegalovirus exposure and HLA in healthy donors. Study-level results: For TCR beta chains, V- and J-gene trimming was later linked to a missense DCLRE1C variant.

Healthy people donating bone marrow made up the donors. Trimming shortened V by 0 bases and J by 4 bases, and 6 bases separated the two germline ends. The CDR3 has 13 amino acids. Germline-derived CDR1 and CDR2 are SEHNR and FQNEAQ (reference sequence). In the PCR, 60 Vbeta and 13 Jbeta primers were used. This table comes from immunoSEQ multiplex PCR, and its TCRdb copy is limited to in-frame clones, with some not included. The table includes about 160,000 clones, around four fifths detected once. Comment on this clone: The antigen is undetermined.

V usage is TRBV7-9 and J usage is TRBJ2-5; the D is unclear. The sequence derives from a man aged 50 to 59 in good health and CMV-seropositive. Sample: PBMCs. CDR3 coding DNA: TGTGCCAGCAGCTTAGCCGGTAGAGAGACCCAGTACTTC. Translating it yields CASSLAGRETQYF. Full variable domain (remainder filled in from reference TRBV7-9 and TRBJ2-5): DTGVSQNPRHKITKRGQNVTFRCDPISEHNRLYWYRQTLGQGPEFLTYFQNEAQLEKSRLLSDRFSAERPKGSFSTLEIQRTEQGDSAMYLCASSLAGRETQYFGPGTRLLVL.